Below are 2 T cell receptor beta chains sequenced from a single sample in a study of blood T cell repertoires in COVID-19. Assay: immunoSEQ multiplex PCR; the TCRdb copy retains only in-frame clones and omits some. This sample has approximately 220,000 clones, with roughly 82% found just once. Sample: peripheral blood. The receptors shown here come from a woman aged 70-85 years with acute or convalescent COVID-19.

The V call is TRBV7-2, the J call TRBJ2-3; TRBD2 agrees at 9 bases. The CDR3 is 16 residues long. In germline, CDR1 is SGHTA, CDR2 FQGNSA. The junction had 10 bases not matched to a gene; V was cut back by 3 bases and J by 6 bases. The CDR3 is CASSFSSGASGDTQYF. The CDR3 DNA follows: TGTGCCAGCAGCTTTTCTAGCGGGGCCTCGGGGGATACGCAGTATTTT.

The gene calls are TRBV28 and TRBJ1-1, with 8 bases matching TRBD1. V gave up 7 bases and J gave up 1 base; unmatched junction bases: 8. The CDR3 runs to 15 residues. Germline V gene data show CDR1 as MDHEN and CDR2 as SYDVKM. The CDR3 sequence is CASTPTGTGNTEAFF. CDR3 bases: TGTGCCAGCACCCCAACCGGGACAGGGAACACTGAAGCTTTCTTT.